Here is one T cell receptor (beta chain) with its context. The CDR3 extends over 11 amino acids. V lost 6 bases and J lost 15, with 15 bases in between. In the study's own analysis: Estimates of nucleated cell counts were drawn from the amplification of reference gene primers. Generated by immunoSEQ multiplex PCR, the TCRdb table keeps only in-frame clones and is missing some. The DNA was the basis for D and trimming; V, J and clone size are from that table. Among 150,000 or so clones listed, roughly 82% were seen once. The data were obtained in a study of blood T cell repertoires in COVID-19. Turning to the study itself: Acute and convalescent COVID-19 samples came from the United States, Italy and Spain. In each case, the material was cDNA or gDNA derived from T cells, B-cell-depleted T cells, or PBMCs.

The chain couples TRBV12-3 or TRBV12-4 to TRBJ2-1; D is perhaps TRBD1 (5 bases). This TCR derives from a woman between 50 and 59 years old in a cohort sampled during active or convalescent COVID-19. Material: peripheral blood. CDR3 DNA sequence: TGTGCCAGCAGCTCGGGCCAACAGGTGTTCTTC. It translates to CASSSGQQVFF.